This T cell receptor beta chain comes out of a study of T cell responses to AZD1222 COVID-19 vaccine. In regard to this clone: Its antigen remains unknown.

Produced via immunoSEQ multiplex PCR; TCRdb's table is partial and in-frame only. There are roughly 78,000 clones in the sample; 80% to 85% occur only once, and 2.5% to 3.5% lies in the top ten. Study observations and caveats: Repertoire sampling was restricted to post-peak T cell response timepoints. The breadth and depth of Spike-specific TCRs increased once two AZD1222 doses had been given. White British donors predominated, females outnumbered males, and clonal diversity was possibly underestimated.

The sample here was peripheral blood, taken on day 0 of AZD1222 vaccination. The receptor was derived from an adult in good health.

In DNA, the CDR3 is TGTGCCATCAATCAGGGGCCGGACACTGAAGCTTTCTTT. This translates into CAINQGPDTEAFF. This chain links TRBV10-3 with TRBJ1-1; the D gene is possibly TRBD1 (6 bases). Trimming cost V 7 bases and J 3 bases, with 12 bases left between them. CDR1 is ENHRY and CDR2 is SYGVKD in the germline V gene. The CDR3 totals 13 residues.